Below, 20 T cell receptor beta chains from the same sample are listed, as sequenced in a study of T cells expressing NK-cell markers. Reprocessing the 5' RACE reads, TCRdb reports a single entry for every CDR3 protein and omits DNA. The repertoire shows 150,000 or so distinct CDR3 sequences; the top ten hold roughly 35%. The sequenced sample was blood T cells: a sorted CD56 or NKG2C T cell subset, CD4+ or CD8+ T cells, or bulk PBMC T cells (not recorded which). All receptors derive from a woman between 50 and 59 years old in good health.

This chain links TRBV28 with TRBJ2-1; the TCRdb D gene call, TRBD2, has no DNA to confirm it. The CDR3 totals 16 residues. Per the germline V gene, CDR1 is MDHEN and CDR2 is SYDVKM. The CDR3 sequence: CASSTRESGWDNEQFF.

CDR3 sequence: CSVEGYRDSSYNEQFF. The V and J genes are TRBV29-1 and TRBJ2-1; TCRdb lists TRBD1, though no DNA is available to test this call. This CDR3 contains 16 residues. CDR1 and CDR2 (germline): SQVTM, ANQGSEA.

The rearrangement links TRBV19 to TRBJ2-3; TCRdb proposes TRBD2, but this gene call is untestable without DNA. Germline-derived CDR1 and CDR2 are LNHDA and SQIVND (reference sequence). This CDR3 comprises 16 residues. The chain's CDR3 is CASSTGLAGPSDTQYF.

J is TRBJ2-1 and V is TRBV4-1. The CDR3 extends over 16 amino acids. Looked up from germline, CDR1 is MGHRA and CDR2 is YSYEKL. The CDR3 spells CASSQGYSSSYNEQFF.

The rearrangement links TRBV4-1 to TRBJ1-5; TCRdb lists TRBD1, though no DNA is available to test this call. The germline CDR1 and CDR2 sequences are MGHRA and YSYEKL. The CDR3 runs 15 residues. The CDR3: CASSPISTGVRPQHF.

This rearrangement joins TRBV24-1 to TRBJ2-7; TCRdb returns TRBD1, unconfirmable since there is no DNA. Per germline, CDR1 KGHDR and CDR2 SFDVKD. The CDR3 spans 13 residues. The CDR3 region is CATSRGLKDEQYF.

CDR3 region: CASSPRTARSPLHF. V is TRBV4-1 and J is TRBJ1-6; without DNA, the TCRdb call of TRBD1 cannot be checked. The CDR3 runs 14 residues. Per the germline V gene, CDR1 is MGHRA and CDR2 is YSYEKL.

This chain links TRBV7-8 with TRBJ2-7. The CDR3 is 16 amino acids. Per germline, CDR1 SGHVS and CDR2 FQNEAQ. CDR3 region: CASSSAGTLSSYEQYF.

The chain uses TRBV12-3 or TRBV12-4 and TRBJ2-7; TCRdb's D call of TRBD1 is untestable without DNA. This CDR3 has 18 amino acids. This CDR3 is CASSLNFGRDRGSYEQYF.

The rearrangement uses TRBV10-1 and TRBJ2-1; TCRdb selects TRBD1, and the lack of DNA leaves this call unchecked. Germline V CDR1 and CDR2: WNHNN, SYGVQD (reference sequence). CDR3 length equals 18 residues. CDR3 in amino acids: CASSESILGQDHYNEQFF.

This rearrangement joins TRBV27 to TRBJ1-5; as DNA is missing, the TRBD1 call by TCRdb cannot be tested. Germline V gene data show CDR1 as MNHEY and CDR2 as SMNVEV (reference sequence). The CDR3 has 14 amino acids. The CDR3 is CASGQSRGIQPQHF.

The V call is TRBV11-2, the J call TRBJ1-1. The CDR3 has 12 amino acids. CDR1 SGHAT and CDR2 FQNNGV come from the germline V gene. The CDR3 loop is CASSLLASEAFF.

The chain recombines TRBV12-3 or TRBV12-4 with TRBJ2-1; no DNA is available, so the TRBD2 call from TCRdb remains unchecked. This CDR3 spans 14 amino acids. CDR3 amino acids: CASSATSGANEQFF.

CDR3 loop: CSASDGTAAAETQYF. The J gene is TRBJ2-5, the V gene TRBV20-1; TCRdb reports TRBD1, a call that lacks DNA to check it against. Germline CDR1 is DFQATT and CDR2 is SNEGSKA (reference sequence). The length of the CDR3 is 15 residues.

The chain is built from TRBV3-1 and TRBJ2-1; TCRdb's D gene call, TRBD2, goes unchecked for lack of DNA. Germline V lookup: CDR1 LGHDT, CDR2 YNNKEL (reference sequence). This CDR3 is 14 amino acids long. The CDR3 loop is CASSQDATAGEQFF.

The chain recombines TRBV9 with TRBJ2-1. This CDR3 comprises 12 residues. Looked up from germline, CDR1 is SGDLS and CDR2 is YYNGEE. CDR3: CASSVADNEQFF.

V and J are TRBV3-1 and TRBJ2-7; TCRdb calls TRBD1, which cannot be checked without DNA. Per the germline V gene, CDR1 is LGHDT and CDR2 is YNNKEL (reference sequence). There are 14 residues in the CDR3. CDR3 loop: CASSRDRSSWGQYF.

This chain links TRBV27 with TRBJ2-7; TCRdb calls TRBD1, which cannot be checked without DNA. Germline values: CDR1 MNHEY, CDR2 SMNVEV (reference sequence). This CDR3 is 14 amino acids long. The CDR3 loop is CASSHPDAAYEQYF.

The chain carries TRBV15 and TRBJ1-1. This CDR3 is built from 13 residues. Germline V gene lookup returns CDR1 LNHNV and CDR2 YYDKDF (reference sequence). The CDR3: CATSRDRGFEAFF. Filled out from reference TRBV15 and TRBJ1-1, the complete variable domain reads DAMVIQNPRYQVTQFGKPVTLSCSQTLNHNVMYWYQQKSSQAPKLLFHYYDKDFNNEADTPDNFQSRRPNTSFCFLDIRSPGLGDTAMYLCATSRDRGFEAFFGQGTRLTVV.

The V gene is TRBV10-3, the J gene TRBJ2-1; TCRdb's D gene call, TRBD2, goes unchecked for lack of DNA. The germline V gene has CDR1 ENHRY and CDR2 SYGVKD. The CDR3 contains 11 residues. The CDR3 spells CATTRDNEQFF.